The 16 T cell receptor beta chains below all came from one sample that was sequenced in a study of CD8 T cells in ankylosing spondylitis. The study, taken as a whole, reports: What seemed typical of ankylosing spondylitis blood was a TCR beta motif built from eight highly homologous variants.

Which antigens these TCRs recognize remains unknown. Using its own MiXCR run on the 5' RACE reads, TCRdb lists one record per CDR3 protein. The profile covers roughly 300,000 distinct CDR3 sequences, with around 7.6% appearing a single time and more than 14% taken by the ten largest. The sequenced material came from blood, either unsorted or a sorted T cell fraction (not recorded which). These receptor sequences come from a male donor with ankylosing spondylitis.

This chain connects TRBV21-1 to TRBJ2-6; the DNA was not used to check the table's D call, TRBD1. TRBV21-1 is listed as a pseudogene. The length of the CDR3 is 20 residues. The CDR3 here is CASSKALRDRVSSGANVLTF. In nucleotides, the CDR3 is TGTGCCAGCAGCAAAGCGCTCAGGGACAGGGTATCCTCTGGGGCCAACGTCCTGACTTTC.

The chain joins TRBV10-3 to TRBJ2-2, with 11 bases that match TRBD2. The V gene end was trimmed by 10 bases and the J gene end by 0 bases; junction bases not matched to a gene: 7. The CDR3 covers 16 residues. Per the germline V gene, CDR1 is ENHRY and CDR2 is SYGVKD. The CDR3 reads CATGQGLAANTGELFF. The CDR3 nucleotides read TGTGCCACCGGACAGGGACTAGCGGCGAACACCGGGGAGCTGTTTTTT.

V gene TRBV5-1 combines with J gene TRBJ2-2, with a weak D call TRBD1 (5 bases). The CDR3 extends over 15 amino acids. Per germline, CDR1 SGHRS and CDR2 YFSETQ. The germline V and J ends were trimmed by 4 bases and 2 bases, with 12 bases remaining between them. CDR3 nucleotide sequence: TGCGCCAGCAGCATCGGACACCTAAACACCGGGGAGCTGTTTTTT. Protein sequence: CASSIGHLNTGELFF.

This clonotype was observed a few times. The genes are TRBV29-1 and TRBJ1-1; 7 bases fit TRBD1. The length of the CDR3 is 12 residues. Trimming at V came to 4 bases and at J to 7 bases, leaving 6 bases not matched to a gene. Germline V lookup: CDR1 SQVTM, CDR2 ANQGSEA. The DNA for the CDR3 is TGCAGCGTTGCCTACAGGGGACTTGAAGCTTTCTTT. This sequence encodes CSVAYRGLEAFF.

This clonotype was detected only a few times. CDR3 bases: TGTGCCAGCAGCTTGGACCCAAACAGTGAGCAGTTCTTC. Its protein is CASSLDPNSEQFF. The J gene is TRBJ2-1, the V gene TRBV12-1. TRBV12-1 is noted as a pseudogene. The CDR3 is 13 residues long.

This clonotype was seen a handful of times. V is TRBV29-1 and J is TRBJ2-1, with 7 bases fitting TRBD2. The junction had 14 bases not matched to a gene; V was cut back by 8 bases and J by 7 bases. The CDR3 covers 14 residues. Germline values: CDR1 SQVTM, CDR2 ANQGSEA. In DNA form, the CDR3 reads TGCAGCTACCAAAGGCGGGGGTCTCGGAATGAGCAGTTCTTC. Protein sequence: CSYQRRGSRNEQFF.

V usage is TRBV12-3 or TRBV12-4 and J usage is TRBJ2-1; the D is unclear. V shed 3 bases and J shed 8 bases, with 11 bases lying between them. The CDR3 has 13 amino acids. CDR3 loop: CASSFAGWDEQFF. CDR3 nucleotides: TGTGCCAGCAGTTTTGCAGGTTGGGATGAGCAGTTCTTC.

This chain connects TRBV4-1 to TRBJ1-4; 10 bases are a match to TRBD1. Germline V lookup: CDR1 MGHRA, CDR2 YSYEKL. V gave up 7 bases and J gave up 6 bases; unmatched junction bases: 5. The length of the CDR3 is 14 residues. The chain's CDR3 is CASTTGTGDEKLFF. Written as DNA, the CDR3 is TGCGCCAGCACAACCGGGACAGGGGATGAAAAACTGTTTTTT.

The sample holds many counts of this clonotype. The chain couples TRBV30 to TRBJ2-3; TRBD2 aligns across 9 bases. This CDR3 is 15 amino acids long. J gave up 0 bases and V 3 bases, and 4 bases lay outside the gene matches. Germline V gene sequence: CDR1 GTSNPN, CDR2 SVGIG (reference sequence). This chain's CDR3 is CAWRGLAGSTDTQYF. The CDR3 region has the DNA TGTGCCTGGAGAGGTCTAGCGGGAAGCACAGATACGCAGTATTTT.

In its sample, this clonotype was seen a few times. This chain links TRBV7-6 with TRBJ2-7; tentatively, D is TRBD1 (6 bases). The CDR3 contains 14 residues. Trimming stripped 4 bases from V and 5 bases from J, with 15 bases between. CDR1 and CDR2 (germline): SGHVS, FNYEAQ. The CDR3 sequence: CASSSRGFGDEQYF. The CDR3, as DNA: TGTGCCAGCAGCTCCAGGGGATTCGGCGACGAGCAGTACTTC.

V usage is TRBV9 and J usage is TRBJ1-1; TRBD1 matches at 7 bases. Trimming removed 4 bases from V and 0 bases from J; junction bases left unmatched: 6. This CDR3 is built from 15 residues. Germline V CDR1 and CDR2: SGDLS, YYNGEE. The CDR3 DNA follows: TGTGCCAGCAGCCCCCGGGGACAGATGAACACTGAAGCTTTCTTT. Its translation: CASSPRGQMNTEAFF.

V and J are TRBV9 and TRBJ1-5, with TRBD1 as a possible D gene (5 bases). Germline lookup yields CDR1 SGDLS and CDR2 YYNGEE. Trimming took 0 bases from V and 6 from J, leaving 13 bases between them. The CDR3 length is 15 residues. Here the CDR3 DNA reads TGTGCCAGCAGCGTAGATGGGGTTAGGGGTCAGCCCCAGCATTTT. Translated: CASSVDGVRGQPQHF.

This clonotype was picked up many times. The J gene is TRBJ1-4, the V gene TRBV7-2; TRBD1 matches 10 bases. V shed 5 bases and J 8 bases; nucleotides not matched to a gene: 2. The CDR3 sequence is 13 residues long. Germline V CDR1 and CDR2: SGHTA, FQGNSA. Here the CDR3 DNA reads TGTGCCAGCAGCCGGGGACAGGGGGAAAAACTGTTTTTT. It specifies CASSRGQGEKLFF. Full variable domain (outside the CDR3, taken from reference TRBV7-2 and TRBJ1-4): GAGVSQSPSNKVTEKGKDVELRCDPISGHTALYWYRQSLGQGLEFLIYFQGNSAPDKSGLPSDRFSAERTGGSVSTLTIQRTQQEDSAVYLCASSRGQGEKLFFGSGTQLSVL.

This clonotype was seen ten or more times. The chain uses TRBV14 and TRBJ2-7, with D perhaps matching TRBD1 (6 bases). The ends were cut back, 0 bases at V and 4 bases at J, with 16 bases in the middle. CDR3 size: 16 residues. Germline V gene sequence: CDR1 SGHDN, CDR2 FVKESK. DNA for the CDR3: TGTGCCAGCAGCCAAGACCGATACAGGGCTTTTTACGAGCAGTACTTC. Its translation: CASSQDRYRAFYEQYF.

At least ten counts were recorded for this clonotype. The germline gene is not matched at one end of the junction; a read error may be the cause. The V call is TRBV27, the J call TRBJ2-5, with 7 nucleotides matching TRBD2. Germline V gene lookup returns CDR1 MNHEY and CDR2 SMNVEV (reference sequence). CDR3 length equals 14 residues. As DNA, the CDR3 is TGTGCCAGCAGTTATGGGACTAACCAGGAGACCCAGTACTTC. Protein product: CASSYGTNQETQYF.

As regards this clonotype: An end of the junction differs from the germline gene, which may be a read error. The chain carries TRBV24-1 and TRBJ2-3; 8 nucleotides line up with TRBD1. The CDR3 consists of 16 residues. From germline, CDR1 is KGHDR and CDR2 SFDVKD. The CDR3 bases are TGTGCCACCAGTGACCCTGGACAGGGAATGGCAGATACGCAGTTTTTT. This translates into CATSDPGQGMADTQFF.